The rows below give T cell receptor beta chains drawn from one sample of a study of OX40 agonist ivuxolimab in advanced cancers. The data were produced by immunoSEQ multiplex PCR, yet TCRdb's version contains in-frame clones alone and is incomplete. Found here are roughly 56,000 clones, 84% of them singletons; the top ten hold 4.6%. Sequenced here: CD4+ or CD8+ T cells sorted from blood, sampled in a trial of the OX40 agonist ivuxolimab. These receptors were taken from an adult with an advanced solid tumor such as melanoma, head and neck, liver or kidney cancer. Both conserved end residues are part of each CDR3. The D gene is left open where the match is weak. Clone size, where shown, is once, few, many, or a class for clones that have expanded.

d_call | j_call | clone_size | v_call | cdr3_length | cdr3_nt | cdr3_aa
- | TRBJ2-7 | - | TRBV6-5 | 14 | TGTGCCAGCAGTTACTCGAGGGGTGCCTACGAGCAGTACTTC | CASSYSRGAYEQYF
- | TRBJ2-1 | - | TRBV19 | 18 | TGTGCCAGTAGCCCCACGGGGTCGGGGCGGGAAGCCTACAATGAGCAGTTCTTC | CASSPTGSGREAYNEQFF
TRBD2 | TRBJ2-7 | few | TRBV28 | 16 | TGTGCCAGCAGTTTCGGACTAGCGGGAGGTCAGTACGAGCAGTACTTC | CASSFGLAGGQYEQYF
TRBD2 | TRBJ2-1 | - | TRBV4-2 | 17 | TGTGCCAGCAGCCAAGAGTCTAGCGGGGGGTCCTACAATGAGCAGTTCTTC | CASSQESSGGSYNEQFF
- | TRBJ2-7 | - | TRBV11-2 | 15 | TGTGCCAGCAGCTTAGATTTTGACTTAGAGTACGAGCAGTACTTC | CASSLDFDLEYEQYF
- | TRBJ1-1 | - | TRBV2 | 18 | TGTGCCAGCAGCCCAAGGGGCAGGGGAGCCGCGGCGAACACTGAAGCTTTCTTT | CASSPRGRGAAANTEAFF
- | TRBJ2-3 | - | TRBV5-1 | 12 | TGCGCCAGCAGCCGCACCACAGATACGCAGTATTTT | CASSRTTDTQYF
- | TRBJ2-7 | - | TRBV28 | 15 | TGTGCCAGCAGTTTCGGGCAGGACGAAGTAAACGAGCAGTACTTC | CASSFGQDEVNEQYF
- | TRBJ1-1 | few | TRBV6-6 | 14 | TGTGCCAGCATCGAACTCGGCGGTTGGACTGAAGCTTTCTTT | CASIELGGWTEAFF
- | TRBJ1-3 | once | TRBV9 | 13 | TGTGCCAGCAGCCCGGAATCTGGAAACACCATATATTTT | CASSPESGNTIYF
TRBD1 | TRBJ2-5 | - | TRBV19 | 15 | TGTGCCAGTAGTGTGTCGATTGACAGGGCTGGGACCCAGTACTTC | CASSVSIDRAGTQYF
- | TRBJ1-1 | - | TRBV11-2 | 16 | TGTGCCAGCAGCTTAGATCGAATGCGAAGGAACACTGAAGCTTTCTTT | CASSLDRMRRNTEAFF
- | TRBJ1-2 | - | TRBV6-5 | 11 | TGTGCCAGCAGAATAGGGTATGGCTACACCTTC | CASRIGYGYTF
- | TRBJ1-5 | - | TRBV29-1 | 13 | TGCAGCGTTGAAGGGTTGCCGGGTCAGCCCCAGCATTTT | CSVEGLPGQPQHF
TRBD2 | TRBJ2-1 | - | TRBV10-3 | 16 | TGTGCCATCAGTGAGTCCGGCGGGAGCTCCTACAATGAGCAGTTCTTC | CAISESGGSSYNEQFF
TRBD1 | TRBJ2-6 | - | TRBV27 | 16 | TGTGCCAGCAGGCGGGGGACAGGGTTGGGGGCCAACGTCCTGACTTTC | CASRRGTGLGANVLTF
- | TRBJ1-6 | - | TRBV18 | 13 | TGTGCCAGCTCATTAGACGGGGCGGGGGCCCTCCACTTT | CASSLDGAGALHF
- | TRBJ1-2 | - | TRBV16 | 14 | TGTGCCAGCAGCCACGACGGGACGGCCCATGGCTACACCTTC | CASSHDGTAHGYTF
- | TRBJ2-3 | - | TRBV11-2 | 15 | TGTGCCAGCAGCCGAGACCGATATCCGTGGGATACGCAGTATTTT | CASSRDRYPWDTQYF
TRBD1 | TRBJ1-1 | once | TRBV28 | 16 | TGTGCCAGCAGCCGGGGACAGGGACGGGCTAAGACTGAAGCTTTCTTT | CASSRGQGRAKTEAFF
TRBD1 | TRBJ2-2 | - | TRBV6-6 | 15 | TGTGCCAGCAGTAAGACAGGGACGAACACCGGGGAGCTGTTTTTT | CASSKTGTNTGELFF
- | TRBJ1-5 | - | TRBV6-1 | 15 | TGTGCCAGCAGTGAATGGGTCCTGAGCAATCAGCCCCAGCATTTT | CASSEWVLSNQPQHF
- | TRBJ2-7 | few | TRBV6-5 | 15 | TGTGCCAGCAGTTACCGCACACTGGCAAGCTACGAGCAGTACTTC | CASSYRTLASYEQYF
- | TRBJ1-6 | - | TRBV5-1 | 15 | TGCGCCAGCAGCTTGGCCCCGGCTCCTAATTCACCCCTCCACTTT | CASSLAPAPNSPLHF
TRBD2 | TRBJ2-1 | - | TRBV23-1 | 17 | TGCGCCAGCACCAGGACTAGCGGGAGGGCCTTCTACAATGAGCAGTTCTTC | CASTRTSGRAFYNEQFF
TRBD2 | TRBJ2-5 | - | TRBV28 | 17 | TGTGCCAGCAGGGGACTAGCGGGGGGGGCACCAATGGAGACCCAGTACTTC | CASRGLAGGAPMETQYF
- | TRBJ2-5 | - | TRBV5-5 | 14 | TGTGCCAGCAGCTTGTTATTGGTGAGAGAGACCCAGTACTTC | CASSLLLVRETQYF
TRBD1 | TRBJ2-3 | few | TRBV7-9 | 15 | TGTGCCAGCAGCCACTCGGACAGGGGGTCGGATACGCAGTATTTT | CASSHSDRGSDTQYF
TRBD1 | TRBJ2-1 | - | TRBV5-6 | 16 | TGTGCCAGCAGCCCTCTTCCGGACAGGCCAGGAGTTGAGCAGTTCTTC | CASSPLPDRPGVEQFF
- | TRBJ2-7 | - | TRBV19 | 13 | TGTGCCAGTAGTATAGGTGCGGAATGGGAGCAGTACTTC | CASSIGAEWEQYF
- | TRBJ1-5 | - | TRBV28 | 15 | TGTGCCAGCAACTTACAGGAGAGGGGCAATCAGCCCCAGCATTTT | CASNLQERGNQPQHF
- | TRBJ2-6 | - | TRBV19 | 17 | TGTGCCAGTAAGTCTGGTCAGCTGAGCTCTGGGGCCAACGTCCTGACTTTC | CASKSGQLSSGANVLTF
- | TRBJ2-7 | - | TRBV27 | 14 | TGTGCCAGCAGTTTAATGGTCAGTGGCAACGAGCAGTACTTC | CASSLMVSGNEQYF
- | TRBJ1-1 | - | TRBV9 | 13 | TGTGCCAGCAGCGTGGGGTCCGGCACTGAAGCTTTCTTT | CASSVGSGTEAFF
TRBD2 | TRBJ2-1 | - | TRBV11-2 | 16 | TGTGCCAGCAGCTGGATACTAGCGGGGGGGGAGAATGAGCAGTTCTTC | CASSWILAGGENEQFF
TRBD1 | TRBJ1-2 | few | TRBV7-9 | 17 | TGTGCCAGCAGCTTAGGGTATGAAGGAGGGGGCGTATATGGCTACACCTTC | CASSLGYEGGGVYGYTF
- | TRBJ2-3 | - | TRBV15 | 15 | TGTGCCACCAGCAGAGGGGGGGATGGCACAGATACGCAGTATTTT | CATSRGGDGTDTQYF
TRBD1 | TRBJ2-4 | - | TRBV9 | 15 | TGTGCCAGCAGCGCGGCGGACAGGGGCGGGAACATTCAGTACTTC | CASSAADRGGNIQYF
- | TRBJ2-2 | - | TRBV9 | 13 | TGTGCCAGCAGCGCGGAGGGGCACGGGGAGCTGTTTTTT | CASSAEGHGELFF
- | TRBJ2-3 | - | TRBV2 | 14 | TGTGCCAGCAGTGAAATGGGTTCAGCGACCACGCAGTATTTT | CASSEMGSATTQYF
- | TRBJ2-7 | - | TRBV28 | 14 | TGTGCCAGCAGTTCCCGGGGAGGGGGCCACGAGCAGTACTTC | CASSSRGGGHEQYF
TRBD1 | TRBJ2-5 | - | TRBV7-9 | 14 | TGTGCCAGCAGCCCCCGGACAGGGCGGGAGACCCAGTACTTC | CASSPRTGRETQYF
- | TRBJ2-7 | once | TRBV18 | 15 | TGTGCCAGCTCACCACCAGGACAGTTCTCCTACGAGCAGTACTTC | CASSPPGQFSYEQYF
- | TRBJ2-1 | once | TRBV6-6 | 13 | TGTGCCAGCAGTTACGCCCGGGGACATGAGCAGTTCTTC | CASSYARGHEQFF
TRBD2 | TRBJ2-3 | - | TRBV19 | 15 | TGTGCCAGTAGCCTGGGACTAGCGGGGGAAGATACGCAGTATTTT | CASSLGLAGEDTQYF
- | TRBJ1-4 | - | TRBV28 | 15 | TGTGCCAGCACCCCGGCGGACAGACTCAATGAAAAACTGTTTTTT | CASTPADRLNEKLFF
- | TRBJ1-5 | - | TRBV9 | 14 | TGTGCCAGCAGCCCGGATGATAGCAATCAGCCCCAGCATTTT | CASSPDDSNQPQHF
- | TRBJ2-7 | - | TRBV7-3 | 15 | TGTGCCAGCAGCTTAACAGGCAGGGGACCCTACGAGCAGTACTTC | CASSLTGRGPYEQYF
- | TRBJ2-6 | - | TRBV9 | 17 | TGTGCCAGCAGCGTTACAGGACTGGTAGCTGGGGCCAACGTCCTGACTTTC | CASSVTGLVAGANVLTF
- | TRBJ2-7 | - | TRBV5-1 | 14 | TGCGCCAGCAGCTCCCAACCTACATCCTACGAGCAGTACTTC | CASSSQPTSYEQYF